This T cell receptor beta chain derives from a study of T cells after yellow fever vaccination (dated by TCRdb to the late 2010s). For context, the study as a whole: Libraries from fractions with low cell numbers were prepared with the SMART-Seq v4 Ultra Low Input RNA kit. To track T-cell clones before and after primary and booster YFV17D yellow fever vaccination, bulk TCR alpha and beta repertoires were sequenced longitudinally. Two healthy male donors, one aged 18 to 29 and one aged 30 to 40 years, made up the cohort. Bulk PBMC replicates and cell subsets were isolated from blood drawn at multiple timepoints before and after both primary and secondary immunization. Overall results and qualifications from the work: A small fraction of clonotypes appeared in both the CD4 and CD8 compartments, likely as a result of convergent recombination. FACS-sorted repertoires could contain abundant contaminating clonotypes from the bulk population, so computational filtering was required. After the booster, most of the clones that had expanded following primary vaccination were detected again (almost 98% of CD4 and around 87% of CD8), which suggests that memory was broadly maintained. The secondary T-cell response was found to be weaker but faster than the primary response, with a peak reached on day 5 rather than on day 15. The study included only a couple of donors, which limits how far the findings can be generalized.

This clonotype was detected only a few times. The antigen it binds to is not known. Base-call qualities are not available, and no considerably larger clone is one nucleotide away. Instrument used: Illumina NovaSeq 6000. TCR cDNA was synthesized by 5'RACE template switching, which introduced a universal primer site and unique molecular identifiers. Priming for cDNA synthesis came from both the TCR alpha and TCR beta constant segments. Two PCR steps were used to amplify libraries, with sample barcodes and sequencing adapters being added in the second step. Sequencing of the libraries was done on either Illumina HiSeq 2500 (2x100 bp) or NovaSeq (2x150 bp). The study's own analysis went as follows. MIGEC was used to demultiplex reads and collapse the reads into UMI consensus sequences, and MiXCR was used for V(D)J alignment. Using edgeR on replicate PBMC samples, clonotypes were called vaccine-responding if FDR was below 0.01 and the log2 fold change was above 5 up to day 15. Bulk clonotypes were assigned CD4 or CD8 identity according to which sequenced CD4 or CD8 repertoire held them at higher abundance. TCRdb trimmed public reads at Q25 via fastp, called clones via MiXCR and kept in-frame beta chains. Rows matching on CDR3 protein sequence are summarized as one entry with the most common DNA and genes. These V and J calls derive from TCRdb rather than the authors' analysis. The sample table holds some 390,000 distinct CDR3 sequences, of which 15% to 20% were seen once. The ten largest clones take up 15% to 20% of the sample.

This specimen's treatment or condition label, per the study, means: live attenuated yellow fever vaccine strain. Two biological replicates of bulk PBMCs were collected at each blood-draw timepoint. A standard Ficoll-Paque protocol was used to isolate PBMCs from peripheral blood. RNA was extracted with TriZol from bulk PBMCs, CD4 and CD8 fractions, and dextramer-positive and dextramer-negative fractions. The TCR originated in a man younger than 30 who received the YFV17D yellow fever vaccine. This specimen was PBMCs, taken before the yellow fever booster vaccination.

The DNA sequence is given as TGCAGTGCTTCAGAACAGGGGATGAGCACTGAAGCTTTCTTT. This sequence encodes CSASEQGMSTEAFF. Rearrangement joined TRBV20-1 to TRBJ1-1; 7 of the junction bases match TRBD1. The germline V gene (reference sequence) sets CDR1 to DFQATT and CDR2 to SNEGSKA. CDR3 length: 14 amino acids, cysteine to phenylalanine. Only the CDR3 part of the read is kept: 42 bases, read in frame from the first base. After removal of 5 bases from V and 4 bases from J, the junction retains 10 bases not matched to a gene.